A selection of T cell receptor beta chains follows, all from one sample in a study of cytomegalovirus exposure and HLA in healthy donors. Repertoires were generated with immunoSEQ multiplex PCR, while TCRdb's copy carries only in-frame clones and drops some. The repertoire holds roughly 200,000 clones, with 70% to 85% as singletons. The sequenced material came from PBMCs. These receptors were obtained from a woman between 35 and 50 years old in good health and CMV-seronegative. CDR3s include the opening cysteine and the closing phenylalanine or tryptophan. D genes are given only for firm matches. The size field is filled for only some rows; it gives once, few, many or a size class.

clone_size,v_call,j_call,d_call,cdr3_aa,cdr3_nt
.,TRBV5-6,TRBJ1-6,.,CASSRPTGLSNSPLHF,TGTGCCAGCAGCAGACCGACGGGACTCTCCAATTCACCCCTCCACTTT
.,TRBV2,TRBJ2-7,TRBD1,CASRYTGDEQYF,TGTGCCAGCAGATACACAGGGGACGAGCAGTACTTC
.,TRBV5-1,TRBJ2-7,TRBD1,CASSSVPGQGGYEQYF,TGCGCCAGCAGCTCGGTGCCGGGACAGGGAGGGTACGAGCAGTACTTC
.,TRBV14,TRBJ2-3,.,CASGVGGDTQYF,TGTGCCAGCGGGGTAGGGGGAGATACGCAGTATTTT
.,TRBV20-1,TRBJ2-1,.,CSARLINEQFF,TGCAGTGCTAGACTTATCAATGAGCAGTTCTTC
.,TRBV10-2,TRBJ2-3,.,CASSGTVSDTQYF,TGCGCCAGCAGTGGTACGGTGTCGGATACGCAGTATTTT
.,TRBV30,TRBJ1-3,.,CARPWRVPSTIYF,TGTGCCCGCCCTTGGAGGGTCCCTAGCACCATATATTTT
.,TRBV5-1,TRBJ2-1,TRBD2,CASSLASGGNEQFF,TGCGCCAGCAGCTTGGCTAGCGGGGGTAATGAGCAGTTCTTC
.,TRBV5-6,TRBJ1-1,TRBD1,CASSLPGQSIPPEAFF,TGTGCCAGCAGCCTGCCGGGACAGTCCATCCCTCCTGAAGCTTTCTTT
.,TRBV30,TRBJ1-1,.,CAWSQGNTEAFF,TGTGCCTGGAGTCAGGGTAACACTGAAGCTTTCTTT
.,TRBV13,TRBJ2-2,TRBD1,CASSPSGTGNTGELFF,TGTGCCAGCAGCCCCAGTGGGACAGGGAACACCGGGGAGCTGTTTTTT
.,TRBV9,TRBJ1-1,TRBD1,CASSRTDRGNTEAFF,TGTGCCAGCAGCAGGACGGACAGGGGGAACACTGAAGCTTTCTTT
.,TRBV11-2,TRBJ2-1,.,CASSLDMGEWGRRPWEQFF,TGTGCCAGCAGCTTAGATATGGGAGAGTGGGGGCGCAGACCCTGGGAGCAGTTCTTC
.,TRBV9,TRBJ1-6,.,CASSPAGGRVGEYSPLHF,TGTGCCAGCAGTCCAGCGGGAGGGAGAGTCGGAGAATATTCACCCCTCCACTTT
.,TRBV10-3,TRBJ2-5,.,CAISESRVETQYF,TGTGCCATCAGTGAGTCGAGGGTGGAGACCCAGTACTTC
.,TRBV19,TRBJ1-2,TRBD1,CASSTSPGGTEGYGYTF,TGTGCCAGTAGTACCTCCCCGGGTGGGACAGAGGGCTATGGCTACACCTTC
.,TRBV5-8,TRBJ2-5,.,CASGWGGAWETQYF,TGTGCCAGCGGCTGGGGGGGGGCCTGGGAGACCCAGTACTTC
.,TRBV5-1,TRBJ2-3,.,CASRAQGATDTQYF,TGCGCCAGCAGGGCGCAAGGGGCCACAGATACGCAGTATTTT
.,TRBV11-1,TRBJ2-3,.,CASSLDRSTDTQYF,TGTGCCAGCAGCTTGGACAGATCCACAGATACGCAGTATTTT
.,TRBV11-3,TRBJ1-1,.,CASSFEAIPGETEAFF,TGTGCCAGCAGCTTTGAAGCGATCCCCGGGGAGACTGAAGCTTTCTTT
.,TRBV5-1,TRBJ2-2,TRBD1,CASSLVPGQGNTGELFF,TGCGCCAGCAGCTTGGTACCGGGACAGGGTAACACCGGGGAGCTGTTTTTT
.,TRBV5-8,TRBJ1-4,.,CASSLLVLGAATNEKLFF,TGTGCCAGCAGCTTGCTGGTCCTTGGGGCTGCAACTAATGAAAAACTGTTTTTT
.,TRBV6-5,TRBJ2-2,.,CASRGLFGELFF,TGTGCCAGCAGGGGACTCTTCGGGGAGCTGTTTTTT
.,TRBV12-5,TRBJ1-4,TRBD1,CASGLHRDRVEKLFF,TGTGCTAGTGGTTTGCACCGGGACAGGGTAGAAAAACTGTTTTTT
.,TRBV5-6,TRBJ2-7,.,CASSLQGVREQYF,TGTGCCAGCAGCTTACAGGGAGTAAGGGAGCAGTACTTC
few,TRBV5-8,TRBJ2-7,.,CASSPTYYEQYF,TGTGCCAGCAGCCCCACTTACTACGAGCAGTACTTC
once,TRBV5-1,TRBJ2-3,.,CASSLLGHPTDTQYF,TGCGCCAGCAGCTTATTGGGGCACCCCACAGATACGCAGTATTTT
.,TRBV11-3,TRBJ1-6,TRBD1,CASSSRQGIHF,TGTGCCAGCAGCTCTAGACAGGGTATCCACTTT